This TCR beta chain is from a study of regulatory T cells in long-lasting Graves disease. This clonotype was counted a few times. Building of the TCR beta libraries involved iRepertoire HTBI primers and Arm-PCR of CDR3 regions. TCRdb re-analysed the multiplex PCR reads in MiXCR, keeping a single row per CDR3 protein. The sample includes hundreds of thousands of distinct CDR3 sequences, roughly a fifth of them seen just once. J gave up 5 bases and V 4 bases, and 4 bases lay outside the gene matches. CDR1 and CDR2 (germline): SGHRS, YFSETQ. The CDR3 extends over 15 amino acids. Time point defined: persistent/refractory GD, antithyroid drugs over 5 years with positive TRAb. With RNA extracted from PBMCs as input, the TCR library was made.

The sample in question was peripheral blood mononuclear cells (PBMCs), obtained when the disease was refractory, from a patient treated with antithyroid drugs. The clonotype was recovered from a female donor with Graves disease. V gene TRBV5-1 combines with J gene TRBJ1-6, with 9 bases lining up with TRBD1. CDR3 protein: CASSRTGENNSPLHF. As DNA, the CDR3 is TGCGCCAGCAGCCGGACAGGGGAGAATAATTCACCCCTCCACTTT. The complete variable domain, with remaining parts taken from reference TRBV5-1 and TRBJ1-6, reads KAGVTQTPRYLIKTRGQQVTLSCSPISGHRSVSWYQQTPGQGLQFLFEYFSETQRNKGNFPGRFSGRQFSNSRSEMNVSTLELGDSALYLCASSRTGENNSPLHFGNGTRLTVT.